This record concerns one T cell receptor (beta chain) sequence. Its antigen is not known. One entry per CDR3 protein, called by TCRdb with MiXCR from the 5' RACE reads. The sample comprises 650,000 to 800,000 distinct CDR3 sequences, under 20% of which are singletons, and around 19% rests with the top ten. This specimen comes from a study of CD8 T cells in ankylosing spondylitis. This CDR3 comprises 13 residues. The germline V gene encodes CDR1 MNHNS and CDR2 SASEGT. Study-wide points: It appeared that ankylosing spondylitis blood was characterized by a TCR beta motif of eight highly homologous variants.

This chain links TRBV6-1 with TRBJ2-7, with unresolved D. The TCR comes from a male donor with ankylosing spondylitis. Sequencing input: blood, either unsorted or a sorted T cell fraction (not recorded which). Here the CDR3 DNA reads TGTGCGAGTAGCAGGCCTCCCTCCTACGAGCAGTACTTC. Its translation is CASSRPPSYEQYF.